This T cell receptor beta chain was captured by sequencing in a study of shared T cell receptors in the human thymus. Some clones are missing from TCRdb's copy, which holds only in-frame ones; the method was immunoSEQ multiplex PCR. The sample holds hundreds of thousands of clones; around 87% are singletons and the top ten take roughly 0.0089%. Trimming at V came to 4 bases and at J to 5 bases, leaving 14 bases not matched to a gene. In germline, CDR1 is SGHTS, CDR2 YDEGEE. The CDR3 is made up of 16 amino acids. Another study also made use of these data, one on human thymus T cells. This second study says: Healthy Finnish infants undergoing corrective surgery for congenital heart defects provided the donor material. The study used thymus tissue resected during corrective heart surgery. Blood and thymic repertoires both appeared biased in V and J gene usage. Overlap was high between thymic repertoires from unrelated individuals, as reported in related research.

The rearrangement joins TRBV5-8 to TRBJ1-2; 7 bases match TRBD1. Input material: thymocytes. This receptor was obtained from a boy in the first two years of life with a congenital heart defect. CDR3 DNA: TGTGCCAGCAGCCCCCCCACCGGGACAGATATTTATGGCTACACCTTC. Encoded protein: CASSPPTGTDIYGYTF.